This TCR beta chain was sequenced for a study of OX40 agonist ivuxolimab in advanced cancers. Study context: Subjects had a mean age of around 60 years, with a range of roughly 23 to 80; approximately 83% were male. There were three patients with partial responses, one having hepatocellular carcinoma and two cutaneous melanoma. General study results and limits: Blood T cells, both CD4+ and CD8+, expanded clonally by week 6 at 0.1 to 3.0 mg/kg. Among the lowest peripheral clonal expansion occurred in 0.1-3.0 mg/kg partial responders.

The V segment lost 2 bases and the J segment 4 bases; nucleotides outside the gene matches: 6. CDR1 and CDR2 from the germline V gene are SGHRS and YFSETQ. This CDR3 contains 15 residues. Repertoires were generated with immunoSEQ multiplex PCR, while TCRdb's copy carries only in-frame clones and drops some. The sample has under 150,000 clones; roughly nine tenths are singletons. As for this clone: Its cognate antigen is unknown.

This chain links TRBV5-1 with TRBJ1-3; 7 bases align to TRBD1. Source: CD4+ or CD8+ T cells sorted from blood, taken in a trial of the OX40 agonist ivuxolimab. The source is an adult with an advanced solid tumor such as melanoma, head and neck, liver or kidney cancer. The CDR3 is CASSFSGGPGNTIYF. The CDR3 DNA follows: TGCGCCAGCAGCTTTTCAGGGGGACCGGGAAACACCATATATTTT.